This T cell receptor beta chain was retrieved from a study of blood T cell repertoires in COVID-19. The sample holds one count of this clone. Libraries were prepared by immunoSEQ multiplex PCR; TCRdb keeps only in-frame clonotypes and omits some of them. The sample has some 160,000 clones; almost 80% are singletons. Germline CDR1 is SGHAT and CDR2 is FQNNGV. This CDR3 has 16 amino acids. V shed 3 bases and J 5 bases; nucleotides not matched to a gene: 11. This sequence originates from a man aged 45-65 years with active or convalescent COVID-19. The chain carries TRBV11-2 and TRBJ2-5; 8 bases fit TRBD2. Sequencing was carried out using peripheral blood. Written as DNA, the CDR3 is TGTGCCAGCAGCTTCGACTACGGGAGGGAAGGGGAGACCCAGTACTTC. It codes for CASSFDYGREGETQYF.